The 3 T cell receptor beta chains below all came from one sample that was sequenced in a study of shared clonotypes between healthy human individuals. Only in-frame clones appear in the TCRdb table, and some are missing; sequencing was by immunoSEQ multiplex PCR. The data contain roughly 640,000 clones, about 96% of them seen just once; the ten biggest clones take up around 0.06%. The sample comprised naive CD4+ T cells sorted from blood. This sample's subset: CD45RA+ positively selected. The receptors derive from a woman younger than 45 in good health.

The chain has TRBV11-2 and TRBJ1-5; TRBD1 matches at 11 bases. The CDR3 runs to 15 residues. Germline values: CDR1 SGHAT, CDR2 FQNNGV. Trimming cost V 3 bases and J 4 bases; bases outside gene matches: 2. CDR3 bases: TGTGCCAGCAGCTTCGGGACAGGGGGAAATCAGCCCCAGCATTTT. Translating gives CASSFGTGGNQPQHF.

V usage is TRBV5-1 and J usage is TRBJ2-3, with D possibly matching TRBD2 (5 bases). The CDR3 spans 12 residues. Trimming pared 4 bases from V and 5 bases from J, leaving 8 bases between. CDR1 and CDR2 (germline): SGHRS, YFSETQ. The CDR3 DNA sequence: TGCGCCAGCAGCCCCAGCGGAGATACGCAGTATTTT. Translated, it gives CASSPSGDTQYF.

The chain combines TRBV29-1 with TRBJ2-5; 11 nucleotides match TRBD1. The end of the DNA is better explained by TRBJ2-7, so the J call may be wrong. This CDR3 is 14 amino acids long. Per the germline V gene, CDR1 is SQVTM and CDR2 is ANQGSEA. CDR3 in amino acids: CSVVGQGAKHEQYF. The CDR3 DNA is TGCAGCGTTGTAGGACAGGGGGCGAAGCACGAGCAGTACTTC.